A selection of T cell receptor beta chains follows, all from one sample in a study of vaccination and CD4 T cells after COVID-19. The antigens these receptors bind are not known. TCRdb passed the PCR reads through MiXCR, listing each CDR3 protein once. Altogether roughly 13,000 distinct CDR3 sequences are present, less than 65% being singletons, with the ten largest covering 10%. The sequencing used CD4+ T cells from blood, cultured in vitro, collected before SARS-CoV-2 vaccination. Receptors originate from a human donor who had recovered from COVID-19. CDR3s include the opening cysteine and the closing phenylalanine or tryptophan. Each record gives: V gene, CDR3 protein.

TRBV2	CASSRQGGRSNQPQHF
TRBV7-2	CASSSSGTGRIYGYTF
TRBV20-1	CSARGGTDSYEQYF
TRBV5-1	CASSSAGTSGTEAFF
TRBV6-1	CASFRTGAIETQYF
TRBV18	CASSPGDASNQPQHF
TRBV5-4	CASSPDAASNEQFF
TRBV20-1	CSANRRGDYGYTF
TRBV11-3	CASVAWPTF
TRBV6-1	CASSSHPGEAFF